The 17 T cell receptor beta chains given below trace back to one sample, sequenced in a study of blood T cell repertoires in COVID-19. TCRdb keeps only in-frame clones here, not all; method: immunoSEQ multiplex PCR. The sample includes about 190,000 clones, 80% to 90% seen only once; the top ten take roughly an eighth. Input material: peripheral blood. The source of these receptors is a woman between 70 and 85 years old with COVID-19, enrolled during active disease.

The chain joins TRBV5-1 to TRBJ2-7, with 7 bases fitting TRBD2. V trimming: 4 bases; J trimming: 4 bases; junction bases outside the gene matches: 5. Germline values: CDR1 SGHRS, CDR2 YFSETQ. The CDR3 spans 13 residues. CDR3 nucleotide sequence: TGCGCCAGCAGCCGAGGGGAGGGATACGAGCAGTACTTC. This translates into CASSRGEGYEQYF.

Here the CDR3 DNA reads TGTGCCAGCAGCTTACATACAGGCCAAGAGACCCAGTACTTC. Protein product: CASSLHTGQETQYF. The chain has TRBV7-9 and TRBJ2-5; D possibly corresponds to TRBD1 (5 bases). Germline values: CDR1 SEHNR, CDR2 FQNEAQ (reference sequence). The CDR3 covers 14 residues. V dropped 2 bases and J dropped 1 base, with 8 bases sitting between them. Variable domain in full (rest from reference TRBV7-9 and TRBJ2-5): DTGVSQNPRHKITKRGQNVTFRCDPISEHNRLYWYRQTLGQGPEFLTYFQNEAQLEKSRLLSDRFSAERPKGSFSTLEIQRTEQGDSAMYLCASSLHTGQETQYFGPGTRLLVL.

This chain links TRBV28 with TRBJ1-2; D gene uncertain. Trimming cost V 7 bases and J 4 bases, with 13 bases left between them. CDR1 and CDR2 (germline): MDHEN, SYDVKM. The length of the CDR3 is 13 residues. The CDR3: CASTKMGTYGYTF. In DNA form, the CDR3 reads TGTGCCAGCACCAAGATGGGCACCTATGGCTACACCTTC.

This chain's CDR3 is CASSTVGGVYEQYF. CDR3 nucleotides: TGTGCCAGTAGTACCGTAGGGGGGGTCTACGAGCAGTACTTC. The gene calls are TRBV19 and TRBJ2-7; perhaps TRBD2 as D (7 bases). This CDR3 comprises 14 residues. Trimming cost V 4 bases and J 3 bases, with 13 bases left between them. Germline V gives CDR1 LNHDA, CDR2 SQIVND (reference sequence).

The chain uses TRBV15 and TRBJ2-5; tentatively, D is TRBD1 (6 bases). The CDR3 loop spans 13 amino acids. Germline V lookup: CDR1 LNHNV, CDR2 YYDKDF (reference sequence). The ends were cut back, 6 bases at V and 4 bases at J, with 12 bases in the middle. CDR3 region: CATSNTGRETQYF. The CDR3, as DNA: TGTGCCACCAGTAACACAGGGAGAGAGACCCAGTACTTC.

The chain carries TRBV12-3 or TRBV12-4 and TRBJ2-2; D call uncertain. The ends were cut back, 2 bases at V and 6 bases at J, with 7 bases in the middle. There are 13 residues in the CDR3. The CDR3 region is CASSLIVSGELFF. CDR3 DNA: TGTGCCAGCAGTTTAATAGTGTCCGGGGAGCTGTTTTTT.

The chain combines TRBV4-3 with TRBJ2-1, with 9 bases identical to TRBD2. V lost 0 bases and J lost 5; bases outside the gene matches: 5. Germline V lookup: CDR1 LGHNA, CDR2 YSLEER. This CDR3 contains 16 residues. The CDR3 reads CASSQEGSGRHNEQFF. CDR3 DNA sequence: TGCGCCAGCAGCCAAGAAGGCAGCGGGAGGCACAATGAGCAGTTCTTC.

Here the CDR3 reads CASTPGRGLIGGYTF. In DNA form, the CDR3 reads TGTGCCAGCACCCCGGGTCGGGGACTGATAGGGGGCTACACCTTC. V and J are TRBV28 and TRBJ1-2; D may be TRBD1 (5 bases). The CDR3 totals 15 residues. Germline V gene sequence: CDR1 MDHEN, CDR2 SYDVKM. The V end was cut by 7 bases, the J end by 8 bases, with 23 bases between.

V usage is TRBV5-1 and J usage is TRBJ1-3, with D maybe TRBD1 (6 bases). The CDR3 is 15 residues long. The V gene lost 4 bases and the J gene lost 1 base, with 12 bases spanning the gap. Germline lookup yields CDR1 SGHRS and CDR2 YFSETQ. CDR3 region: CASSAQQGSGNTIYF. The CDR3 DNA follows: TGCGCCAGCAGCGCACAACAGGGATCTGGAAACACCATATATTTT.

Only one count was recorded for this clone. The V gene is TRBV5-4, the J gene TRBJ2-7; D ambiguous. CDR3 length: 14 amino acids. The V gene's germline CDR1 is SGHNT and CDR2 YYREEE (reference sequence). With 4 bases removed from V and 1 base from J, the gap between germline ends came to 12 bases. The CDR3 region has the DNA TGTGCCAGCAGCCCTCCAGGTTATTCCTACGAGCAGTACTTC. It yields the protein CASSPPGYSYEQYF.

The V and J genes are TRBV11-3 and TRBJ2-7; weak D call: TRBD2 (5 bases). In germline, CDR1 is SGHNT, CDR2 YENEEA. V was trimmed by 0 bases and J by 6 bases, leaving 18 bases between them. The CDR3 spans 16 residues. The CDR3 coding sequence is TGTGCCAGCAGCTTAGATCATAGTCGGACTCCCTTCGAGCAGTACTTC. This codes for CASSLDHSRTPFEQYF.

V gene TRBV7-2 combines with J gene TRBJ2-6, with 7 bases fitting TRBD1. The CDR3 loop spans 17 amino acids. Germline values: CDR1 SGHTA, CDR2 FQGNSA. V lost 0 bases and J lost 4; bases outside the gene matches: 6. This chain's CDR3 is CASSLASGGYGANVLTF. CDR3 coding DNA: TGTGCCAGCAGCTTAGCGTCAGGGGGTTACGGGGCCAACGTCCTGACTTTC.

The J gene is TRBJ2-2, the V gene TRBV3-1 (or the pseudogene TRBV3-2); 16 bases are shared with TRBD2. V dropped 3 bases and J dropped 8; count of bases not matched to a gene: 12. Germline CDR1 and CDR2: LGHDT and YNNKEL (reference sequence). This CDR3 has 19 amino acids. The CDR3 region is CASSHEGTSGRAWKGELFF. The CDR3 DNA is TGTGCCAGCAGCCATGAAGGGACTAGCGGGAGGGCCTGGAAGGGGGAGCTGTTTTTT.

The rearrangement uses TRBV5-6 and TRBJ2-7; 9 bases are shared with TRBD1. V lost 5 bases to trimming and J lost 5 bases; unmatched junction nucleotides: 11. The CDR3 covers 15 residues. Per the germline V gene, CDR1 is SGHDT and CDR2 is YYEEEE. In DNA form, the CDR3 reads TGTGCCAGCAGACTGCGTGGGACAGGGTTTGACGAGCAGTACTTC. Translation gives CASRLRGTGFDEQYF.

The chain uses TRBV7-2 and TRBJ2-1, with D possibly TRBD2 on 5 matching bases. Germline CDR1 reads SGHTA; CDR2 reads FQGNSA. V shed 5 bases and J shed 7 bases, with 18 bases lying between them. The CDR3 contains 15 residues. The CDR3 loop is CASSLSGSSGNEQFF. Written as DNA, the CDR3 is TGTGCCAGCAGCCTATCGGGGTCCAGTGGGAATGAGCAGTTCTTC.

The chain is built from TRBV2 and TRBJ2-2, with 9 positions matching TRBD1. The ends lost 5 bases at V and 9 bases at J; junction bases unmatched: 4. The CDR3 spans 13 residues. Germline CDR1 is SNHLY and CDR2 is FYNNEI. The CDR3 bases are TGTGCCAGCAGTTATACAGGGGGCCGGGAGCTGTTTTTT. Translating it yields CASSYTGGRELFF. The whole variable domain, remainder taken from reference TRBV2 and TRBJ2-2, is EPEVTQTPSHQVTQMGQEVILRCVPISNHLYFYWYRQILGQKVEFLVSFYNNEISEKSEIFDDQFSVERPDGSNFTLKIRSTKLEDSAMYFCASSYTGGRELFFGEGSRLTVL.

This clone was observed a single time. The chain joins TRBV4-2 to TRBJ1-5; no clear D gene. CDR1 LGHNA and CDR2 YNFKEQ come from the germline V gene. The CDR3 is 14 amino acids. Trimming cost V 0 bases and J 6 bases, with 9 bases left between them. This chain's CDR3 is CASSQEPEGQPQHF. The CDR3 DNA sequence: TGTGCCAGCAGCCAAGAACCGGAGGGTCAGCCCCAGCATTTT.